Listed here are 30 T cell receptor beta chains from one sample, sequenced in a study of cytomegalovirus exposure and HLA in healthy donors. TCRdb keeps only in-frame clones here, not all; method: immunoSEQ multiplex PCR. This sample yields 55,000 to 65,000 clones, of which 95% are seen a single time; under 6.5% belongs to the top ten. Material: PBMCs. These receptors came from a woman in her late teens or twenties in good health and CMV-seropositive.

CDR3 nucleotides: TGTGCCAGTAGTATCAGGGAGGGGTCCGAGCAGTACTTC. Protein sequence: CASSIREGSEQYF. This chain joins TRBV19 and TRBJ2-7; 7 bases align to TRBD2. V dropped 3 bases and J dropped 6; count of bases not matched to a gene: 5. The V gene's germline CDR1 is LNHDA and CDR2 SQIVND (reference sequence). This CDR3 region has 13 residues.

The table lists this clone with a few counts. The genes are TRBV6-5 and TRBJ2-7; 7 positions agree with TRBD2. Germline trimming cut 6 bases from V and 7 bases from J; bases unmatched to any gene: 3. This CDR3 has 11 residues. Germline V gene data show CDR1 as MNHEY and CDR2 as SVGAGI. The CDR3 spells CASRGRGEQYF. CDR3 coding DNA: TGTGCCAGCAGGGGGAGGGGTGAGCAGTACTTC.

The V call is TRBV11-2, the J call TRBJ2-1, with TRBD1 matching over 7 bases. The J segment lost 6 bases and the V segment lost 5 bases, leaving 7 bases of the junction unmatched. This CDR3 has 14 residues. Looked up from germline, CDR1 is SGHAT and CDR2 is FQNNGV. The CDR3 DNA reads as TGTGCCAGCAGCAACCGGGACAGAACCAATGAGCAGTTCTTC. It codes for CASSNRDRTNEQFF.

J is TRBJ1-5 and V is TRBV7-9; maybe TRBD1 (5 bases). This CDR3 region has 14 residues. The V and J ends lost 1 base and 10 bases respectively, with 14 bases between them. Germline CDR1 SEHNR, CDR2 FQNEAQ (reference sequence). The CDR3 bases are TGTGCCAGCAGCTTAGTCGGGGGGAAAGGTCCCCAGCATTTT. Protein product: CASSLVGGKGPQHF.

The J gene is TRBJ1-2, the V gene TRBV4-2, with TRBD1 matching over 12 bases. CDR3 length: 17 amino acids. V lost 0 bases to trimming and J lost 8 bases; unmatched junction nucleotides: 10. Germline CDR1 and CDR2: LGHNA and YNFKEQ. The CDR3 loop is CASSQEGTGGGERGYTF. The CDR3 coding sequence is TGTGCCAGCAGCCAAGAAGGGACAGGGGGCGGTGAGAGAGGCTACACCTTC.

The chain links TRBV10-2 to TRBJ2-7; TRBD1 aligns across 8 bases. CDR3 length equals 16 residues. V dropped 3 bases and J dropped 4; count of bases not matched to a gene: 11. The germline V gene has CDR1 WSHSY and CDR2 SAAADI. CDR3 in amino acids: CASSDSTGGYYYEQYF. For the CDR3, the DNA is TGCGCCAGCAGTGACTCTACAGGGGGATATTATTACGAGCAGTACTTC.

The chain uses TRBV27 and TRBJ2-5; weak D call: TRBD1 (6 bases). The V and J ends lost 4 bases and 2 bases respectively, with 11 bases between them. The CDR3 is made up of 14 amino acids. CDR1 is MNHEY, CDR2 SMNVEV, per germline (reference sequence). The CDR3 reads CASSYSGVQETQYF. The CDR3 nucleotides are TGTGCCAGCAGTTATTCAGGGGTTCAAGAGACCCAGTACTTC.

The rearrangement links TRBV23-1 to TRBJ2-5; D remains ambiguous. TRBV23-1 is filed as an ORF, its function uncertain. CDR3 size: 11 residues. Between the trimmed V and J ends, which lost 4 bases and 5 bases, there was a span of 5 bases. The CDR3 region is CASSPLETQYF. The CDR3 coding sequence is TGCGCCAGCAGTCCGTTGGAGACCCAGTACTTC.

The chain employs TRBV27 and TRBJ2-1, with a tentative D call TRBD2 (5 bases). V lost 4 bases and J 4 bases, leaving 14 bases between the germline ends. The germline gives CDR1 MNHEY, CDR2 SMNVEV (reference sequence). This CDR3 contains 15 residues. CDR3 nucleotides: TGTGCCAGCAGTTGGACTCCACCCCCTTACAATGAGCAGTTCTTC. Translated: CASSWTPPPYNEQFF.

This clone showed up just once. V usage is TRBV27 and J usage is TRBJ2-1; perhaps TRBD2 as D (5 bases). In germline, CDR1 is MNHEY, CDR2 SMNVEV (reference sequence). This CDR3 has 13 residues. V shed 6 bases and J shed 6 bases, with 12 bases lying between them. This chain's CDR3 is CASRPDYPNEQFF. The CDR3 bases are TGTGCCAGCAGGCCCGACTACCCCAATGAGCAGTTCTTC.

The chain has TRBV30 and TRBJ2-7; 9 nucleotides line up with TRBD1. In germline, CDR1 is GTSNPN, CDR2 SVGIG (reference sequence). This CDR3 region has 17 residues. The V gene end was trimmed by 5 bases and the J gene end by 6 bases; junction bases not matched to a gene: 20. This chain's CDR3 is CAWGKGTGSPARGEQYF. The CDR3 bases are TGTGCCTGGGGGAAGGGGACAGGGAGTCCGGCGAGGGGCGAGCAGTACTTC.

This chain connects TRBV28 to TRBJ2-7, with a tentative D call TRBD1 (6 bases). Germline values: CDR1 MDHEN, CDR2 SYDVKM. The CDR3 sequence is 16 residues long. The V end lost 2 bases, the J end lost 0 bases, and 14 bases lay between the germline ends. CDR3 sequence reads: CASSLPLTGPSYEQYF. CDR3 coding DNA: TGTGCCAGCAGTTTACCCCTGACAGGACCCTCCTACGAGCAGTACTTC. The full variable domain, in which reference TRBV28 and TRBJ2-7 provide the parts outside the CDR3, is DVKVTQSSRYLVKRTGEKVFLECVQDMDHENMFWYRQDPGLGLRLIYFSYDVKMKEKGDIPEGYSVSREKKERFSLILESASTNQTSMYLCASSLPLTGPSYEQYFGPGTRLTVT.

This clone was found a few times. This chain joins TRBV27 and TRBJ1-2; D is uncertain. The CDR3 is 12 residues long. The V gene lost 5 bases and the J gene lost 5 bases, with 9 bases spanning the gap. Germline loops: CDR1 MNHEY, CDR2 SMNVEV (reference sequence). The CDR3 DNA follows: TGTGCCAGCAGTGCGGGTGGGTATGGCTACACCTTC. As protein: CASSAGGYGYTF.

This chain joins TRBV28 and TRBJ2-7; 8 bases fit TRBD1. This CDR3 contains 17 residues. In germline, CDR1 is MDHEN, CDR2 SYDVKM. With 10 bases clipped from V and 0 bases from J, the junction kept 17 bases outside the gene matches. CDR3 DNA: TGTGCCATCAGGACCCCGTCCAGGGGGCTAGACTCCTACGAGCAGTACTTC. Amino acids: CAIRTPSRGLDSYEQYF.

This clone has only one observation. The chain uses TRBV27 and TRBJ2-1; maybe TRBD2 (6 bases). The CDR3 covers 13 residues. The germline V gene has CDR1 MNHEY and CDR2 SMNVEV (reference sequence). V dropped 4 bases and J dropped 6 bases, with 10 bases sitting between them. The CDR3 region is CASSSGTPNEQFF. In DNA form, the CDR3 reads TGTGCCAGCAGTTCCGGGACTCCCAATGAGCAGTTCTTC.

V gene TRBV4-1 combines with J gene TRBJ2-7, with 8 bases that match TRBD2. After removal of 3 bases from V and 3 bases from J, the junction contained 4 bases not matched to a gene. The CDR3 extends over 14 amino acids. The V gene's germline CDR1 is MGHRA and CDR2 YSYEKL. This chain's CDR3 is CASSQRGEGYEQYF. DNA for the CDR3: TGCGCCAGCAGCCAGCGGGGGGAAGGCTACGAGCAGTACTTC.

The genes are TRBV4-1 and TRBJ2-1; 10 nucleotides line up with TRBD2. There are 17 residues in the CDR3. Germline V CDR1 and CDR2: MGHRA, YSYEKL. V gave up 5 bases and J gave up 7 bases; unmatched junction bases: 14. CDR3 residues: CASSFLGGSGRLNEQFF. In nucleotides, the CDR3 is TGCGCCAGCAGCTTCCTCGGAGGTAGCGGGAGGCTAAATGAGCAGTTCTTC.

This chain joins TRBV29-1 and TRBJ1-2, with a possible D match to TRBD1 (5 bases). V was trimmed by 4 bases and J by 6 bases, leaving 21 bases between them. CDR3 length: 15 residues. In germline, CDR1 is SQVTM, CDR2 ANQGSEA. CDR3 DNA sequence: TGCAGCGTTGTCGGCCATCGGGGGTTAGGGGATGGCTACACCTTC. The encoded protein is CSVVGHRGLGDGYTF.

This chain uses TRBV6-5 with TRBJ1-2, with no clear D. Trimming removed 7 bases from V and 1 base from J, with 10 bases in between. The germline V gene has CDR1 MNHEY and CDR2 SVGAGI. The CDR3 loop spans 13 amino acids. The CDR3 region has the DNA TGTGCCAGCACGCCGGACTATAACTATGGCTACACCTTC. It encodes CASTPDYNYGYTF.

The CDR3 bases are TGTGCCAGCAGTCGATTGACAGGCGGTCAAGAGACCCAGTACTTC. Its protein is CASSRLTGGQETQYF. The V call is TRBV27, the J call TRBJ2-5, with D perhaps TRBD1 (6 bases). CDR3 size: 15 residues. Between the trimmed V and J ends, which lost 5 bases and 2 bases, there was a span of 15 bases. The V gene's germline CDR1 is MNHEY and CDR2 SMNVEV (reference sequence).

This sequence joins TRBV7-2 and TRBJ2-3; 8 nucleotides align to TRBD2. Germline CDR1 is SGHTA and CDR2 is FQGNSA. This CDR3 is 16 amino acids long. Trimming at V came to 5 bases and at J to 4 bases, leaving 11 bases not matched to a gene. The CDR3 is CASSPRPAGVADTQYF. The CDR3 DNA reads TGTGCCAGCAGCCCTCGCCCAGCGGGGGTTGCAGATACGCAGTATTTT.

The chain employs TRBV7-2 and TRBJ2-7, with TRBD2 matching 13 bases. The trim removed 5 bases at V and 5 bases at J, leaving 9 bases unmatched. The CDR3 runs 16 residues. Germline CDR1 reads SGHTA; CDR2 reads FQGNSA. In DNA, the CDR3 is TGTGCCAGCAGCCCCGGGACTAGCGGGGTGGGTGACGAGCAGTACTTC. As protein: CASSPGTSGVGDEQYF.

This clone was seen a single time. The genes are TRBV2 and TRBJ1-1; maybe TRBD1 (6 bases). The V end lost 9 bases, the J end lost 4 bases, and 18 bases lay between the germline ends. Germline V lookup: CDR1 SNHLY, CDR2 FYNNEI. CDR3 length: 14 residues. DNA for the CDR3: TGTGCCAGTAGAGAGGACAGCACTTCCACTGAAGCTTTCTTT. Its translation: CASREDSTSTEAFF.

This chain joins TRBV28 and TRBJ1-3; 9 positions agree with TRBD1. Germline V gene sequence: CDR1 MDHEN, CDR2 SYDVKM. Losses at the gene ends were 5 bases for V and 2 bases for J; bases not matched to a gene: 4. The CDR3 consists of 15 residues. The DNA for the CDR3 is TGTGCCAGCAGTGCGGACAGGGGAACTGGAAACACCATATATTTT. The encoded protein is CASSADRGTGNTIYF.

The gene calls are TRBV9 and TRBJ2-7; 12 bases match TRBD1. CDR3 size: 16 residues. Trimming took 0 bases from V and 7 from J; bases not matched to a gene: 8. From germline, CDR1 is SGDLS and CDR2 YYNGEE. CDR3 sequence: CASSVASGTGGKEQYF. In DNA form, the CDR3 reads TGTGCCAGCAGCGTAGCTAGTGGGACAGGGGGCAAGGAGCAGTACTTC.

The rearrangement uses TRBV5-4 and TRBJ2-2, with 9 bases lining up with TRBD2. Trimming at V came to 4 bases and at J to 2 bases, leaving 15 bases not matched to a gene. The CDR3 loop spans 19 amino acids. The germline V gene encodes CDR1 SGHNT and CDR2 YYREEE (reference sequence). The CDR3 protein is CASSRQVASGVYNTGELFF. CDR3 sequence (DNA): TGTGCCAGCAGCCGACAGGTCGCTAGCGGGGTGTATAACACCGGGGAGCTGTTTTTT.

This chain uses TRBV10-1 with TRBJ1-2; a possible D gene is TRBD1 (6 bases). The CDR3 extends over 15 amino acids. CDR1 and CDR2 (germline): WNHNN, SYGVQD (reference sequence). The V gene lost 4 bases and the J gene lost 2 bases, with 14 bases spanning the gap. The chain's CDR3 is CASSAPGGANYGYTF. CDR3 bases: TGCGCCAGCAGTGCCCCCGGGGGGGCAAACTATGGCTACACCTTC.

This chain links TRBV29-1 with TRBJ2-1, with TRBD2 matching 8 bases. This CDR3 comprises 11 residues. V lost 4 bases and J lost 8; bases outside the gene matches: 1. Germline V gene lookup returns CDR1 SQVTM and CDR2 ANQGSEA. The CDR3 region is CSVGGGHEQFF. Here the CDR3 DNA reads TGCAGCGTTGGCGGGGGGCATGAGCAGTTCTTC.

Turning to this clone: Other DNA sequences in the sample encode the same CDR3. This chain connects TRBV9 to TRBJ2-1; D ambiguous. This CDR3 has 13 amino acids. The V end lost 1 base, the J end lost 5 bases, and 7 bases lay between the germline ends. Germline assignment: CDR1 SGDLS and CDR2 YYNGEE. In DNA form, the CDR3 reads TGTGCCAGCAGCGTATCTAGGAACAATGAGCAGTTCTTC. Translation: CASSVSRNNEQFF.

The rearrangement links TRBV4-2 to TRBJ1-3; TRBD1 might be the D (6 bases). This CDR3 is built from 17 residues. V was shortened by 3 bases and J by 0 bases, with 15 bases between the two germline ends. CDR1 is LGHNA and CDR2 is YNFKEQ in the germline V gene. CDR3 region: CASSQDRVLSSGNTIYF. CDR3 DNA sequence: TGTGCCAGCAGCCAGGACAGAGTTCTTAGCTCTGGAAACACCATATATTTT.